Presented here are 20 T cell receptor beta chains from one specimen sequenced in a study of T cell responses to AZD1222 COVID-19 vaccine. Data came from immunoSEQ multiplex PCR; TCRdb stores just in-frame clones and leaves some out. Found here are roughly 150,000 clones, around nine tenths of them singletons; the top ten hold about 1.6%. Material: peripheral blood, obtained 28 days after the second AZD1222 dose. The source of these receptors is an adult who received the AZD1222 COVID-19 vaccine.

The rearrangement uses TRBV6-5 and TRBJ1-3; D call uncertain. CDR1 MNHEY and CDR2 SVGAGI come from the germline V gene. The CDR3 has 14 residues. Trimming took 6 bases from V and 2 from J, leaving 11 bases between them. CDR3 protein: CASRGWATGNTIYF. The CDR3 DNA is TGTGCCAGCAGGGGGTGGGCAACTGGAAACACCATATATTTT.

The chain joins TRBV5-8 to TRBJ1-2; D may be TRBD1 (5 bases). CDR1 SGHTS and CDR2 YDEGEE come from the germline V gene. This CDR3 has 14 residues. The ends were cut back, 2 bases at V and 3 bases at J, with 11 bases in the middle. The CDR3 reads CASSFRQTDYGYTF. CDR3 sequence (DNA): TGTGCCAGCAGCTTTAGACAGACGGACTATGGCTACACCTTC. Full variable domain (outside the CDR3, taken from reference TRBV5-8 and TRBJ1-2): EAGVTQSPTHLIKTRGQQATLRCSPISGHTSVYWYQQALGLGLQFLLWYDEGEERNRGNFPPRFSGRQFPNYSSELNVNALELEDSALYLCASSFRQTDYGYTFGSGTRLTVV.

This chain connects TRBV6-5 to TRBJ1-5; D is possibly TRBD1 (5 bases). Germline-derived CDR1 and CDR2 are MNHEY and SVGAGI. CDR3 size: 14 residues. V lost 4 bases and J 5 bases, leaving 12 bases between the germline ends. CDR3 protein: CASSLLGAYQPQHF. CDR3 nucleotide sequence: TGTGCCAGCAGTTTGTTAGGGGCTTATCAGCCCCAGCATTTT.

For this clone: Other DNA sequences in this sample translate to the same CDR3. The chain couples TRBV2 to TRBJ1-1; no reliable D call. The CDR3 is made up of 11 amino acids. Germline V gives CDR1 SNHLY, CDR2 FYNNEI. V lost 6 bases, J lost 1 base, and 3 bases lay in between. CDR3 sequence: CASSSNTEAFF. In nucleotides, the CDR3 is TGTGCCAGCAGCTCGAACACTGAAGCTTTCTTT. Together with reference TRBV2 and TRBJ1-1, the CDR3 gives the full variable domain: EPEVTQTPSHQVTQMGQEVILRCVPISNHLYFYWYRQILGQKVEFLVSFYNNEISEKSEIFDDQFSVERPDGSNFTLKIRSTKLEDSAMYFCASSSNTEAFFGQGTRLTVV.

DNA of the CDR3: TGCGCCAGCAGCCAGCCTTCCGGGACTAGCGGGGGGGCCAGCACAGATACGCAGTATTTT. It encodes CASSQPSGTSGGASTDTQYF. V and J are TRBV4-1 and TRBJ2-3; 16 bases agree with TRBD2. The germline CDR1 and CDR2 sequences are MGHRA and YSYEKL. The V gene end was trimmed by 3 bases and the J gene end by 0 bases; junction bases not matched to a gene: 9. This CDR3 is 20 amino acids long.

The chain has TRBV19 and TRBJ2-3; the match to TRBD2 covers 12 bases. Trimming took 6 bases from V and 2 from J; bases not matched to a gene: 12. Germline CDR1 LNHDA, CDR2 SQIVND (reference sequence). There are 18 residues in the CDR3. Here the CDR3 reads CASSGGLAGPHYTDTQYF. The CDR3 DNA reads TGTGCCAGTAGCGGTGGACTAGCGGGACCGCACTACACAGATACGCAGTATTTT. Filled out from reference TRBV19 and TRBJ2-3, the complete variable domain reads DGGITQSPKYLFRKEGQNVTLSCEQNLNHDAMYWYRQDPGQGLRLIYYSQIVNDFQKGDIAEGYSVSREKKESFPLTVTSAQKNPTAFYLCASSGGLAGPHYTDTQYFGPGTRLTVL.

The chain couples TRBV9 to TRBJ2-5, with 10 nucleotides matching TRBD2. In germline, CDR1 is SGDLS, CDR2 YYNGEE. The CDR3 covers 15 residues. J was trimmed by 5 bases and V by 3 bases; bases with no gene match: 7. The CDR3 region has the DNA TGTGCCAGCAGCGAGGGGACTAGCGCCGGGGAGACCCAGTACTTC. Translating gives CASSEGTSAGETQYF.

The genes are TRBV6-2 or TRBV6-3 and TRBJ2-2, with 9 positions matching TRBD2. J was trimmed by 5 bases and V by 4 bases; bases with no gene match: 14. The CDR3 runs to 18 residues. Germline-derived CDR1 and CDR2 are MNHEY and SVGEGT. The CDR3 protein is CASSSLSAGGPGTGELFF. The DNA for the CDR3 is TGTGCCAGCAGTTCGTTGAGTGCGGGGGGGCCAGGTACCGGGGAGCTGTTTTTT.

V usage is TRBV27 and J usage is TRBJ1-1; the D gene is possibly TRBD1 (5 bases). Germline V lookup: CDR1 MNHEY, CDR2 SMNVEV (reference sequence). The CDR3 spans 13 residues. The V end lost 3 bases, the J end lost 4 bases, and 9 bases lay between the germline ends. The CDR3 region has the DNA TGTGCCAGCAGTTTGCAGGGACGCACTGAAGCTTTCTTT. It yields the protein CASSLQGRTEAFF.

The V and J genes are TRBV19 and TRBJ1-5; the match to TRBD1 covers 7 bases. The germline V gene encodes CDR1 LNHDA and CDR2 SQIVND (reference sequence). The CDR3 has 15 amino acids. The ends lost 5 bases at V and 4 bases at J; junction bases unmatched: 8. The CDR3 nucleotides are TGTGCCAGTAGTGATCAACAGGGGAGAAATCAGCCCCAGCATTTT. It yields the protein CASSDQQGRNQPQHF.

The chain joins TRBV5-6 to TRBJ2-3; D perhaps matches TRBD1 (6 bases). This CDR3 is built from 12 residues. V dropped 3 bases and J dropped 9 bases, with 11 bases sitting between them. Germline loops: CDR1 SGHDT, CDR2 YYEEEE. The CDR3 protein is CASSSPRGTQYF. CDR3 sequence (DNA): TGTGCCAGCAGCTCTCCAAGGGGGACGCAGTATTTT.

V gene TRBV27 combines with J gene TRBJ2-7; 7 positions match TRBD2. J was trimmed by 3 bases and V by 2 bases; bases with no gene match: 10. The CDR3 has 16 residues. Germline values: CDR1 MNHEY, CDR2 SMNVEV (reference sequence). The DNA for the CDR3 is TGTGCCAGCAGTTTAACGAGCGGGAAATTTTTCTACGAGCAGTACTTC. Translating it yields CASSLTSGKFFYEQYF.

This clone was counted once. The V and J genes are TRBV30 and TRBJ1-1; possibly TRBD1 for D (5 bases). Trimming shortened V by 0 bases and J by 9 bases, and 20 bases separated the two germline ends. This CDR3 contains 15 residues. Germline assignment: CDR1 GTSNPN and CDR2 SVGIG (reference sequence). CDR3 amino acids: CAWSVVAGLNLQAFF. The DNA for the CDR3 is TGTGCCTGGAGTGTTGTGGCAGGGTTAAACCTCCAAGCTTTCTTT.

The J gene is TRBJ2-2, the V gene TRBV2; D remains ambiguous. The V end lost 2 bases, the J end lost 2 bases, and 9 bases lay between the germline ends. The germline V gene has CDR1 SNHLY and CDR2 FYNNEI. The CDR3 contains 15 residues. The CDR3 DNA sequence: TGTGCCAGCAGTGAATTCACGGGTAACACCGGGGAGCTGTTTTTT. Protein sequence: CASSEFTGNTGELFF.

This sequence joins TRBV7-3 and TRBJ2-3; D is possibly TRBD1 or TRBD2 (5 bases each). The CDR3 consists of 14 residues. In germline, CDR1 is SGHTA, CDR2 FQGTGA. Trimming removed 2 bases from V and 7 bases from J, with 13 bases in between. Here the CDR3 DNA reads TGTGCCAGCAGCTTACAGGGAGCCGGAAATACGCAGTATTTT. Translating gives CASSLQGAGNTQYF. Looking up the rest from reference TRBV7-3 and TRBJ2-3 gives the full variable domain: GAGVSQTPSNKVTEKGKYVELRCDPISGHTALYWYRQSLGQGPEFLIYFQGTGAADDSGLPNDRFFAVRPEGSVSTLKIQRTERGDSAVYLCASSLQGAGNTQYFGPGTRLTVL.

CDR3 bases: TGTGCCAGCAGCCCCGAGATATTTGGGACAGGGGGCGAAACTAATGAAAAACTGTTTTTT. Amino acids: CASSPEIFGTGGETNEKLFF. This sequence joins TRBV7-6 and TRBJ1-4; the match to TRBD1 covers 12 bases. CDR1 and CDR2 from the germline V gene are SGHVS and FNYEAQ. The CDR3 consists of 20 residues. J gave up 1 base and V 5 bases, and 14 bases lay outside the gene matches.

The rearrangement joins TRBV6-5 to TRBJ1-1, with D unclear. CDR3 length: 15 amino acids. V was trimmed by 7 bases and J by 6 bases, leaving 21 bases between them. Germline V lookup: CDR1 MNHEY, CDR2 SVGAGI. CDR3 sequence: CASNQDTLKGSEAFF. CDR3 coding DNA: TGTGCCAGCAACCAGGATACATTGAAGGGATCTGAAGCTTTCTTT.

This chain links TRBV24-1 with TRBJ2-1; D unclear. The germline V gene has CDR1 KGHDR and CDR2 SFDVKD. The CDR3 is 13 residues long. Trimming left V 0 bases short and J 12 bases short, with 11 bases between. CDR3 in amino acids: CATSDLSHHGQFF. The CDR3 DNA reads TGTGCCACCAGTGATTTGTCTCACCATGGGCAGTTCTTC.

The V and J genes are TRBV4-1 and TRBJ1-5; TRBD1 is a possible D gene (6 bases). Trimming took off 1 base at V and 6 bases at J, with 13 bases between the two ends. Germline assignment: CDR1 MGHRA and CDR2 YSYEKL. The CDR3 contains 15 residues. This CDR3 reads CASSQVTGLFQPQHF. The CDR3, as DNA: TGCGCCAGCAGCCAAGTGACAGGTCTTTTTCAGCCCCAGCATTTT.

The chain links TRBV7-2 to TRBJ2-5; D possibly corresponds to TRBD1 (5 bases). The CDR3 extends over 14 amino acids. Trimming took off 0 bases at V and 5 bases at J, with 10 bases between the two ends. The V gene's germline CDR1 is SGHTA and CDR2 FQGNSA. CDR3 nucleotides: TGTGCCAGCAGCTTAGCTGGACATGGGGAGACCCAGTACTTC. This encodes CASSLAGHGETQYF.